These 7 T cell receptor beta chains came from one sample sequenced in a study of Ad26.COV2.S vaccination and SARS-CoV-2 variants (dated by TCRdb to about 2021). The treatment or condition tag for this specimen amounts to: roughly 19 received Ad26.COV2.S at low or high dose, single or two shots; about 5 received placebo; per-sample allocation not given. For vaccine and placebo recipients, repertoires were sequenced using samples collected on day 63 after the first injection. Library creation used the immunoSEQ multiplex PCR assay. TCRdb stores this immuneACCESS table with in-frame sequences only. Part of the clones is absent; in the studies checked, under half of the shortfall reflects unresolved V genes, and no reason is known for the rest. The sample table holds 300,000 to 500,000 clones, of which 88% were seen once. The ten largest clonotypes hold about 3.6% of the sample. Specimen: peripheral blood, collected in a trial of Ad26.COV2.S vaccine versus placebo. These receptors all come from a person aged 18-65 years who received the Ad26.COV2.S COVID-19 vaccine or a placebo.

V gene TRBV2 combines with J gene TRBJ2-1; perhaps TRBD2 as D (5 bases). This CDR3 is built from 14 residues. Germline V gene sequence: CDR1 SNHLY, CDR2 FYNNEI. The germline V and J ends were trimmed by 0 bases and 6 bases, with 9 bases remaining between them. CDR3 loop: CASSEARDSNEQFF. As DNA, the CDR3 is TGTGCCAGCAGTGAAGCCCGGGATTCCAATGAGCAGTTCTTC.

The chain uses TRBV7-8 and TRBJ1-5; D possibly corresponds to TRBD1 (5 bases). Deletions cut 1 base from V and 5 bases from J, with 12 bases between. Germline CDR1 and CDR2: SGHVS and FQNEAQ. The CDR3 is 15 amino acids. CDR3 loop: CASSLGRVGDQPQHF. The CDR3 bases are TGTGCCAGCAGCTTAGGCAGGGTAGGAGATCAGCCCCAGCATTTT.

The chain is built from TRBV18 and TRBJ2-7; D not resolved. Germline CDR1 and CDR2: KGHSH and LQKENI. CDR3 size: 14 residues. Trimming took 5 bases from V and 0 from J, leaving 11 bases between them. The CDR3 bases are TGTGCCAGCTCATACGACCGCAACTCCTACGAGCAGTACTTC. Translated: CASSYDRNSYEQYF.

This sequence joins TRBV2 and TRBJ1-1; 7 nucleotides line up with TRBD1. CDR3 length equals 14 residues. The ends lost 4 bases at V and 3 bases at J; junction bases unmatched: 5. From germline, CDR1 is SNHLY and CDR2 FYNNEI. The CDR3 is CASSGQGRDTEAFF. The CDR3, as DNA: TGTGCCAGCAGTGGACAGGGCCGGGACACTGAAGCTTTCTTT.

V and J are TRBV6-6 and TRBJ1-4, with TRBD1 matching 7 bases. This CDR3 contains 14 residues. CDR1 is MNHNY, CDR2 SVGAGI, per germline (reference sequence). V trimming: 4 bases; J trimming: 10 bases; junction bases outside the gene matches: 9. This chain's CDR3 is CASSFPGGGGKLFF. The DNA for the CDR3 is TGTGCCAGCAGTTTTCCAGGGGGAGGTGGAAAACTGTTTTTT.

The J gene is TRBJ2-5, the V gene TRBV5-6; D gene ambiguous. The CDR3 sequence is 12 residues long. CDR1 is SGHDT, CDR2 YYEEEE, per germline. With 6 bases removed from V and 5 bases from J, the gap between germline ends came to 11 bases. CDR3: CASIGPGETQYF. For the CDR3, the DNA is TGTGCCAGCATCGGGCCTGGCGAGACCCAGTACTTC.

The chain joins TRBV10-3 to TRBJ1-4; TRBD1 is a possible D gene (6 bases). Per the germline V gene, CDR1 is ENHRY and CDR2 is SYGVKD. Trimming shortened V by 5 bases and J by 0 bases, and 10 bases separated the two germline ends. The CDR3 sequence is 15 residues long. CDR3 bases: TGTGCCATCAGTCCAGGACAGTCAACTAATGAAAAACTGTTTTTT. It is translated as CAISPGQSTNEKLFF.